This T cell receptor (beta chain) was profiled in a study of shared clonotypes between healthy human individuals. CDR1 is MNHEY, CDR2 SMNVEV, per germline (reference sequence). V lost 3 bases and J lost 3; bases outside the gene matches: 8. The CDR3 is made up of 15 amino acids. Per the study methods: Without quality scores, immunoSEQ junctional reads could not be filtered like full-length reads. Generated by immunoSEQ multiplex PCR, the TCRdb table keeps only in-frame clones and is missing some. The DNA was the basis for D and trimming; V, J and clone size are from that table. The table records some 2,100,000 clones, 90% to 97% of them present only once.

Specimen: naive CD4+ T cells sorted from blood. Sample subset: CD45RA+ positively selected. The receptor was isolated from a man between 18 and 29 years old in good health. The gene calls are TRBV27 and TRBJ2-7; 7 nucleotides align to TRBD1. The CDR3 reads CASSLRQGVGYEQYF. CDR3 DNA: TGTGCCAGCAGTTTGCGACAGGGCGTAGGCTACGAGCAGTACTTC.